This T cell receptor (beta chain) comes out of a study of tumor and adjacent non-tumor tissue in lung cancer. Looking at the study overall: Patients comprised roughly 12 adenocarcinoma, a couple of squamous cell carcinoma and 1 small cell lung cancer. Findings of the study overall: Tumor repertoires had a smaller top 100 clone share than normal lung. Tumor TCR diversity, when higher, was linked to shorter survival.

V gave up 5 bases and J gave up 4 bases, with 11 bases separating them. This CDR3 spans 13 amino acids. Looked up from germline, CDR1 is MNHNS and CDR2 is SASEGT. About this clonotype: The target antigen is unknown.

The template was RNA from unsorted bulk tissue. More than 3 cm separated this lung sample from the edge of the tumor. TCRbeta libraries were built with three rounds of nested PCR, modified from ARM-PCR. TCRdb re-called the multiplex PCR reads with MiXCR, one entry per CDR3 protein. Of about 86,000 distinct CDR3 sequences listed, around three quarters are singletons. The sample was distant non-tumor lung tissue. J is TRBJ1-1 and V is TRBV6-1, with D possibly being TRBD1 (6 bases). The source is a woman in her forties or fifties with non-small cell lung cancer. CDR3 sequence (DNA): TGTGCCAGCAGTATAGGGGGATTCACTGAAGCTTTCTTT. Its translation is CASSIGGFTEAFF.